This T cell receptor beta chain was retrieved from a study of Ad26.COV2.S vaccination and SARS-CoV-2 variants. CDR3 length: 18 amino acids. V shed 0 bases and J 4 bases; nucleotides not matched to a gene: 10. CDR1 is LGHDT, CDR2 YNNKEL, per germline (reference sequence). Treatment here: roughly 20 received Ad26.COV2.S at low or high dose, single or two shots; about 5 received placebo; per-sample allocation not given. Following the first vaccine or placebo injection, samples were taken on day 63. Profiled with immunoSEQ multiplex PCR; TCRdb holds only in-frame clones, not every one. This table has 350,000 to 450,000 clones, 87% appearing once.

This clonotype was obtained from a person aged 18 to 59 who received the Ad26.COV2.S COVID-19 vaccine or a placebo. The chain uses TRBV3-1 (or the pseudogene TRBV3-2) and TRBJ2-5, with 11 nucleotides matching TRBD2. The material sequenced was peripheral blood, taken in a trial of Ad26.COV2.S vaccine versus placebo. The CDR3 here is CASSQERNSGGAGETQYF. The CDR3 DNA follows: TGTGCCAGCAGCCAAGAGAGGAATAGCGGGGGGGCCGGAGAGACCCAGTACTTC.